One sample yielded the 27 T cell receptor beta chains listed below, sequenced in a study of OX40 agonist ivuxolimab in advanced cancers. Method: immunoSEQ multiplex PCR; TCRdb's copy keeps in-frame clones and lacks some. Altogether 45,000 to 70,000 clones are present, more than 70% being singletons, with the ten largest covering 5.5% to 8%. Sequences were derived from CD4+ or CD8+ T cells sorted from blood, sampled in a trial of the OX40 agonist ivuxolimab. The source is an adult with an advanced solid tumor such as melanoma, head and neck, liver or kidney cancer.

The gene calls are TRBV18 and TRBJ2-5; 10 bases align to TRBD1. Trimming cost V 3 bases and J 5 bases; bases outside gene matches: 6. Germline CDR1 reads KGHSH; CDR2 reads LQKENI. This CDR3 comprises 15 residues. CDR3 sequence: CASSPLDRGDETQYF. Here the CDR3 DNA reads TGTGCCAGCTCACCTTTGGACAGGGGGGACGAGACCCAGTACTTC.

The rearrangement uses TRBV7-9 and TRBJ2-5; D is unresolved. Trimming took 1 base from V and 5 from J, leaving 11 bases between them. Germline lookup yields CDR1 SEHNR and CDR2 FQNEAQ (reference sequence). This CDR3 has 14 amino acids. CDR3 DNA sequence: TGTGCCAGCAGCTTAGAAGTTCACACGGAGACCCAGTACTTC. Its protein product is CASSLEVHTETQYF.

The chain carries TRBV5-4 and TRBJ2-7; 10 nucleotides agree with TRBD2. This CDR3 is 16 amino acids long. Germline loops: CDR1 SGHNT, CDR2 YYREEE (reference sequence). V lost 4 bases, J lost 0 bases, and 7 bases stayed unmatched. The CDR3 protein is CASSPGLAEASYEQYF. The CDR3 bases are TGTGCCAGCAGCCCCGGACTAGCGGAGGCCTCCTACGAGCAGTACTTC.

This clone was recorded once. V usage is TRBV19 and J usage is TRBJ1-4; 9 bases line up with TRBD1. CDR1 is LNHDA, CDR2 SQIVND, per germline (reference sequence). Trimming cost V 6 bases and J 7 bases; bases outside gene matches: 9. The CDR3 is made up of 15 amino acids. CDR3 bases: TGTGCCAGTAGCAGACCGGGACAGGGAAGTGAAAAACTGTTTTTT. Encoded protein: CASSRPGQGSEKLFF.

The rearrangement joins TRBV21-1 to TRBJ2-3; the table's D call, TRBD2, has no DNA check behind it. TRBV21-1 is termed a pseudogene. The CDR3 totals 17 residues. The CDR3 DNA reads as TGTGCCAGCACCGATTCCATCGGCGGGAGGGCCACAGATACGCAGTATTTT. It yields the protein CASTDSIGGRATDTQYF.

This chain connects TRBV7-6 to TRBJ2-3; 11 positions agree with TRBD1. V was pared by 5 bases and J by 5 bases, with 9 bases of the junction left unmatched. The CDR3 is 16 amino acids. Germline V gives CDR1 SGHVS, CDR2 FNYEAQ. The DNA for the CDR3 is TGTGCCAGCAGCCCCCCCCCGGGACAGGGGGTAGATACGCAGTATTTT. As protein: CASSPPPGQGVDTQYF.

The V gene is TRBV30, the J gene TRBJ1-2; perhaps TRBD1 as D (5 bases). Trimming took off 0 bases at V and 2 bases at J, with 10 bases between the two ends. This CDR3 has 14 amino acids. The V gene's germline CDR1 is GTSNPN and CDR2 SVGIG (reference sequence). CDR3 nucleotides: TGTGCCTGGAGTGTACTTCAGGGAAACTATGGCTACACCTTC. It yields the protein CAWSVLQGNYGYTF.

Here the CDR3 reads CASSSTGYGANVLTF. CDR3 coding DNA: TGTGCCAGTAGTTCTACAGGGTATGGGGCCAACGTCCTGACTTTC. This rearrangement joins TRBV19 to TRBJ2-6; possibly TRBD1 for D (6 bases). Germline values: CDR1 LNHDA, CDR2 SQIVND (reference sequence). CDR3 length equals 15 residues. The V end lost 5 bases, the J end lost 3 bases, and 11 bases lay between the germline ends.

The rearrangement joins TRBV7-8 to TRBJ2-5, with D maybe TRBD1 (6 bases). CDR1 and CDR2 from the germline V gene are SGHVS and FQNEAQ. This CDR3 is built from 14 residues. Between the trimmed V and J ends, which lost 2 bases and 6 bases, there was a span of 13 bases. Written as DNA, the CDR3 is TGTGCCAGCAGCTTACACAGGGATTCAAAGACCCAGTACTTC. It specifies CASSLHRDSKTQYF.

The V and J genes are TRBV29-1 and TRBJ2-3; D remains unclear. Trimming stripped 4 bases from V and 3 bases from J, with 2 bases between. Germline CDR1 is SQVTM and CDR2 is ANQGSEA. The CDR3 covers 10 residues. CDR3 protein: CSVVTDTQYF. Written as DNA, the CDR3 is TGCAGCGTTGTGACAGATACGCAGTATTTT.

This clone showed up just a few times. The V gene is TRBV14, the J gene TRBJ1-3; D call uncertain. Trimming pared 3 bases from V and 0 bases from J, leaving 9 bases between. The CDR3 spans 15 residues. Germline V gives CDR1 SGHDN, CDR2 FVKESK. CDR3 coding DNA: TGTGCCAGCAGCCATCGGGGTAGCTCTGGAAACACCATATATTTT. Amino acid sequence: CASSHRGSSGNTIYF. Using reference TRBV14 and TRBJ1-3 for the parts outside the CDR3, the full variable domain is EAGVTQFPSHSVIEKGQTVTLRCDPISGHDNLYWYRRVMGKEIKFLLHFVKESKQDESGMPNNRFLAERTGGTYSTLKVQPAELEDSGVYFCASSHRGSSGNTIYFGEGSWLTVV.

The chain carries TRBV27 and TRBJ2-2; no reliable D call. Germline values: CDR1 MNHEY, CDR2 SMNVEV (reference sequence). CDR3 length: 16 amino acids. Trimming took off 0 bases at V and 1 base at J, with 9 bases between the two ends. The CDR3 DNA is TGTGCCAGCAGTTTATCGGTTGGGCTGAACACCGGGGAGCTGTTTTTT. This encodes CASSLSVGLNTGELFF.

The V call is TRBV11-2, the J call TRBJ2-3; D tentatively reads TRBD1 or TRBD2 (5 bases each). Trimming shortened V by 0 bases and J by 2 bases, and 9 bases separated the two germline ends. In germline, CDR1 is SGHAT, CDR2 FQNNGV. This CDR3 contains 15 residues. In nucleotides, the CDR3 is TGTGCCAGCAGCTTAGATTTCGGGGCCACAGATACGCAGTATTTT. Amino acids: CASSLDFGATDTQYF.

V and J are TRBV5-1 and TRBJ2-1; perhaps TRBD2 as D (6 bases). The V gene lost 0 bases and the J gene lost 5 bases, with 9 bases spanning the gap. Germline loops: CDR1 SGHRS, CDR2 YFSETQ. The CDR3 runs 14 residues. Here the CDR3 reads CASSLASAHNEQFF. CDR3 nucleotide sequence: TGCGCCAGCAGCTTGGCTAGCGCCCACAATGAGCAGTTCTTC.

The V call is TRBV29-1, the J call TRBJ2-5, with D uncertain. The germline V gene encodes CDR1 SQVTM and CDR2 ANQGSEA. The CDR3 is 13 amino acids. Deletions cut 7 bases from V and 5 bases from J, with 17 bases between. The CDR3 loop reads CSAKPGPGETQYF. CDR3 coding DNA: TGCAGCGCTAAGCCGGGCCCCGGGGAGACCCAGTACTTC.

The chain recombines TRBV15 with TRBJ2-6; either TRBD1 or TRBD2 may supply D (5 bases each). The germline gives CDR1 LNHNV, CDR2 YYDKDF (reference sequence). Between the trimmed V and J ends, which lost 2 bases and 17 bases, there was a span of 25 bases. This CDR3 has 16 residues. CDR3 DNA: TGTGCCACCAGCAGATGGGGTCTGGACATCGGGGACGGCATGACTTTC. It is translated as CATSRWGLDIGDGMTF.

The chain couples TRBV2 to TRBJ1-5; tentatively, D is TRBD1 (6 bases). This CDR3 comprises 15 residues. Germline CDR1 reads SNHLY; CDR2 reads FYNNEI. The V gene lost 7 bases and the J gene lost 4 bases, with 17 bases spanning the gap. CDR3 nucleotide sequence: TGTGCCAGCAAGGGGGGGGTAGGTGGTAATCAGCCCCAGCATTTT. Translated, it gives CASKGGVGGNQPQHF.

This sequence joins TRBV9 and TRBJ2-1, with TRBD2 matching over 9 bases. Germline V gene data show CDR1 as SGDLS and CDR2 as YYNGEE. The CDR3 sequence is 16 residues long. Losses at the gene ends were 3 bases for V and 1 base for J; bases not matched to a gene: 5. CDR3 region: CASSDRLAVSYNEQFF. The CDR3 DNA follows: TGTGCCAGCAGCGACCGACTAGCGGTTTCCTACAATGAGCAGTTCTTC. The variable domain in full, completed from reference TRBV9 and TRBJ2-1, reads DSGVTQTPKHLITATGQRVTLRCSPRSGDLSVYWYQQSLDQGLQFLIQYYNGEERAKGNILERFSAQQFPDLHSELNLSSLELGDSALYFCASSDRLAVSYNEQFFGPGTRLTVL.

The rearrangement uses TRBV7-8 and TRBJ2-3, with D possibly being TRBD2 (5 bases). The V end lost 10 bases, the J end lost 2 bases, and 16 bases lay between the germline ends. Germline V gene sequence: CDR1 SGHVS, CDR2 FQNEAQ. The CDR3 runs to 14 residues. The CDR3 loop is CATRRGRLTDTQYF. The CDR3 DNA sequence: TGTGCCACCCGACGAGGGAGACTCACAGATACGCAGTATTTT.

The chain couples TRBV6-4 to TRBJ2-1, with 12 bases identical to TRBD2. This CDR3 region has 15 residues. Germline lookup yields CDR1 MRHNA and CDR2 SNTAGT. V lost 6 bases to trimming and J lost 6 bases; unmatched junction nucleotides: 6. CDR3 sequence (DNA): TGTGCCAGCAGGCTGACTAGCGGGAGTTCCAATGAGCAGTTCTTC. It specifies CASRLTSGSSNEQFF.

There are a few counts of this clone. The J gene is TRBJ2-5, the V gene TRBV29-1; 8 bases are shared with TRBD1. Germline-derived CDR1 and CDR2 are SQVTM and ANQGSEA. CDR3 length equals 16 residues. Germline trimming cut 5 bases from V and 0 bases from J; bases unmatched to any gene: 11. The CDR3 sequence: CSVRGGQGQYQETQYF. The CDR3 nucleotides are TGCAGCGTTAGAGGAGGACAGGGCCAGTACCAAGAGACCCAGTACTTC.

The J gene is TRBJ2-3, the V gene TRBV13; 11 nucleotides line up with TRBD2. The CDR3 runs to 16 residues. Germline V gene data show CDR1 as PRHDT and CDR2 as FYEKMQ (reference sequence). The junction had 6 bases not matched to a gene; V was cut back by 5 bases and J by 2 bases. The CDR3 bases are TGTGCCAGCAGCCCGCCGGGACTAGCGGACACAGATACGCAGTATTTT. It specifies CASSPPGLADTDTQYF.

This chain connects TRBV28 to TRBJ1-5; D call uncertain. The CDR3 runs to 12 residues. Germline CDR1 MDHEN, CDR2 SYDVKM. The V end lost 7 bases, the J end lost 2 bases, and 6 bases lay between the germline ends. CDR3 nucleotide sequence: TGTGCCAGCATACGGGGCAATCAGCCCCAGCATTTT. It specifies CASIRGNQPQHF.

The chain couples TRBV11-2 to TRBJ2-1; D remains unclear. Per the germline V gene, CDR1 is SGHAT and CDR2 is FQNNGV. The CDR3 has 11 amino acids. V lost 1 base, J lost 9 bases, and 4 bases lay in between. CDR3 sequence reads: CASSLAVEQFF. CDR3 coding DNA: TGTGCCAGCAGCTTAGCGGTTGAGCAGTTCTTC.

This clone was detected only once. V gene TRBV5-6 combines with J gene TRBJ2-7; D is perhaps TRBD1 or TRBD2 (6 bases each). The germline CDR1 and CDR2 sequences are SGHDT and YYEEEE. Trimming pared 2 bases from V and 0 bases from J, leaving 15 bases between. The CDR3 is 16 amino acids. DNA for the CDR3: TGTGCCAGCAGCTTAGGGGGGATATCCTACTCCTACGAGCAGTACTTC. Its translation: CASSLGGISYSYEQYF.

The CDR3 nucleotides read TGCGCCAGCAGCTTGGGGCAGCTTGGGAATGAGCAGTTCTTC. Translation: CASSLGQLGNEQFF. The genes are TRBV5-1 and TRBJ2-1; D not certain. CDR3 length: 14 amino acids. Germline V gene lookup returns CDR1 SGHRS and CDR2 YFSETQ. V shed 0 bases and J shed 7 bases, with 11 bases lying between them.

The chain is built from TRBV11-2 and TRBJ2-7, with D tentatively TRBD1 (6 bases). Germline values: CDR1 SGHAT, CDR2 FQNNGV. V gave up 1 base and J gave up 0 bases, with 13 bases separating them. The CDR3 is made up of 16 amino acids. CDR3 in amino acids: CASSLGLRGSSYEQYF. CDR3 bases: TGTGCCAGCAGCTTAGGCCTGAGGGGGAGCTCCTACGAGCAGTACTTC.